This TCR beta chain is drawn from a study of immune cell composition in non-small cell lung cancer. Study overall: Tumours were mainly lung adenocarcinoma or squamous cell carcinoma.

Points on this clone: The target antigen is unknown.

Generated by immunoSEQ multiplex PCR, the TCRdb table keeps only in-frame clones and is missing some. Found here are approximately 5,000 clones, around 78% of them singletons; the top ten hold more than 9%. Study outcomes and limitations: About four fifths of squamous and 30% to 35% of adenocarcinoma cases had tumour-associated clones >0.5%. Adenocarcinomas with higher top tumour-associated clone frequency had more reactive TILs.

The V and J ends lost 3 bases and 5 bases respectively, with 7 bases between them. Germline CDR1 reads KGHSH; CDR2 reads LQKENI. The CDR3 is made up of 12 amino acids. Genomic DNA came from frozen unsorted single-cell suspensions. The source is a human donor with non-small cell lung cancer. The specimen was lung tumor tissue. This chain links TRBV18 with TRBJ1-1, with no clear D. The CDR3 DNA is TGTGCCAGCTCACCCCTCGGGACTGAAGCTTTCTTT. Its protein is CASSPLGTEAFF.